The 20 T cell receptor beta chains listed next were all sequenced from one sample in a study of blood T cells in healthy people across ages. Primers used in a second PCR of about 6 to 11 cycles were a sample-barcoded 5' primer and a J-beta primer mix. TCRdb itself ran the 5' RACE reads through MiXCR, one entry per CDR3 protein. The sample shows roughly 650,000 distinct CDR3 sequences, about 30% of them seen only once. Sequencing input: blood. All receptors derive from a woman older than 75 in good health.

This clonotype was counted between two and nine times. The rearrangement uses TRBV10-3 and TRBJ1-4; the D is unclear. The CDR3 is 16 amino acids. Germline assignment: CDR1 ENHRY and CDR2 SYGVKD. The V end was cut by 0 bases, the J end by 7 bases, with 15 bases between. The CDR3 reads CAISESRRAMGEKLFF. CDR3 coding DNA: TGTGCCATCAGTGAGTCCAGAAGGGCGATGGGTGAAAAACTGTTTTTT.

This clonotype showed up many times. The CDR3 bases are TGTGCCAGCAGCCAAGACCTCCAGAGTGTCGGCAAAAACATTCAGTACTTC. As protein: CASSQDLQSVGKNIQYF. The chain joins TRBV4-2 to TRBJ2-4; D gene unclear. Trimming removed 0 bases from V and 3 bases from J, with 15 bases in between. The CDR3 is 17 amino acids. The germline V gene has CDR1 LGHNA and CDR2 YNFKEQ.

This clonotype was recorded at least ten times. CDR3 sequence (DNA): TGCAGTGCTCTTGGACAGGGAGGTTTAGACAATCAGCCCCAGCATTTT. This codes for CSALGQGGLDNQPQHF. The chain couples TRBV20-1 to TRBJ1-5, with TRBD1 matching over 8 bases. The trim removed 5 bases at V and 3 bases at J, leaving 12 bases unmatched. Germline assignment: CDR1 DFQATT and CDR2 SNEGSKA (reference sequence). The CDR3 length is 16 residues.

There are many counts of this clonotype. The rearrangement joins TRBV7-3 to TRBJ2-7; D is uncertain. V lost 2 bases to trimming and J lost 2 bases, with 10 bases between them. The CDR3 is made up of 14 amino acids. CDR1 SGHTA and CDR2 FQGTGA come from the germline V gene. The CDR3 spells CASSLSVIPYEQYF. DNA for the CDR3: TGTGCCAGCAGCTTATCCGTCATACCCTACGAGCAGTACTTC.

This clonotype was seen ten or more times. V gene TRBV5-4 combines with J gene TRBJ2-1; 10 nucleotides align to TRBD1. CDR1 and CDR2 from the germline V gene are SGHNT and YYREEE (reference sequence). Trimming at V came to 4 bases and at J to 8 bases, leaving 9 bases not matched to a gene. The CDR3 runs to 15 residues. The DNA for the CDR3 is TGTGCCAGCAGCCGGCGGACAGGGGGATTCGATGAGCAGTTCTTC. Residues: CASSRRTGGFDEQFF.

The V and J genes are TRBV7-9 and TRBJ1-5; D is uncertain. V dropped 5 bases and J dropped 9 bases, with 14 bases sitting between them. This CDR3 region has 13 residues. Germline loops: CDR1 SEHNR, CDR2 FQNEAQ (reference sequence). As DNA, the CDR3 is TGTGCCAGCAGCACGGAGGGTCCAGGGCCCCAGCATTTT. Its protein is CASSTEGPGPQHF.

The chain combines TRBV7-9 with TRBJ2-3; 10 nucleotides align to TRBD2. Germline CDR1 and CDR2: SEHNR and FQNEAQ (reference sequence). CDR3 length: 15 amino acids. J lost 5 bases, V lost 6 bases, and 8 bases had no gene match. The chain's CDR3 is CASSLSGGAGDTQYF. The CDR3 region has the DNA TGTGCCAGCAGTCTCAGCGGGGGGGCCGGAGATACGCAGTATTTT.

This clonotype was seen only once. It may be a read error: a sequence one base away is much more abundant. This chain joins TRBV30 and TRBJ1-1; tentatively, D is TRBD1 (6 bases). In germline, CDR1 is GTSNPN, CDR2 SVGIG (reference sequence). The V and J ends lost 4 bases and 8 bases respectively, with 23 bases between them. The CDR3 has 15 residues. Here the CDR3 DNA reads TGTGCCTGGAAGTGGCAGGGGACCCCAACGTCGGAAGCTTTCTTT. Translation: CAWKWQGTPTSEAFF. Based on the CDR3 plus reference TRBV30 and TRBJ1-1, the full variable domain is SQTIHQWPATLVQPVGSPLSLECTVEGTSNPNLYWYRQAAGRGLQLLFYSVGIGQISSEVPQNLSASRPQDRQFILSSKKLLLSDSGFYLCAWKWQGTPTSEAFFGQGTRLTVV.

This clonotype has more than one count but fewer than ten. The DNA for the CDR3 is TGCAGTGCCAGGGACCTCACCGGGGAGCTGTTTTTT. Encoded protein: CSARDLTGELFF. This chain connects TRBV20-1 to TRBJ2-2; D is possibly TRBD1 or TRBD2 (5 bases each). Germline CDR1 and CDR2: DFQATT and SNEGSKA (reference sequence). V lost 6 bases and J lost 4, with 9 bases in between. The CDR3 extends over 12 amino acids.

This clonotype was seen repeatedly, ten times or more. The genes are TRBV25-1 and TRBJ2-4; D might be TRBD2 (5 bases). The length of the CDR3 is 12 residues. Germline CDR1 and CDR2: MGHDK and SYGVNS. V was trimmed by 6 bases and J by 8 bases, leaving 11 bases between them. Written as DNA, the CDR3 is TGTGCCAGCAGCGAAAACGGGGACATTCAGTACTTC. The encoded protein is CASSENGDIQYF.

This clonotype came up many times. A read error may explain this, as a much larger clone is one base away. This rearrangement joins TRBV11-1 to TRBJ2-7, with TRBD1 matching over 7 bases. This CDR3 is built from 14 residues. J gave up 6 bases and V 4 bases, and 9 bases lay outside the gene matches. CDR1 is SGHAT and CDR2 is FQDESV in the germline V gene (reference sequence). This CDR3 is CASSCRAGGVEQYF. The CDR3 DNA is TGTGCCAGCAGCTGTCGTGCAGGGGGTGTCGAGCAGTACTTC.

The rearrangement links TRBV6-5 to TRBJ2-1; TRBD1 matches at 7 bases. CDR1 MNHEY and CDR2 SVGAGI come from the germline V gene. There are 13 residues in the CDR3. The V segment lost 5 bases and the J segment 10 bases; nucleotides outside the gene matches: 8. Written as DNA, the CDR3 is TGTGCCAGCAGTCCGAGACAGGGTAGCGAGCAGTTCTTC. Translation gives CASSPRQGSEQFF.

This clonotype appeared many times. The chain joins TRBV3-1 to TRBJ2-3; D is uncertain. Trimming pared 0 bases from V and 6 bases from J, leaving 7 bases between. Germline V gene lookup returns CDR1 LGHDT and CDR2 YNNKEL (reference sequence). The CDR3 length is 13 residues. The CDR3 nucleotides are TGTGCCAGCAGCCAAGAAGGGCAGGATACGCAGTATTTT. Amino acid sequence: CASSQEGQDTQYF.

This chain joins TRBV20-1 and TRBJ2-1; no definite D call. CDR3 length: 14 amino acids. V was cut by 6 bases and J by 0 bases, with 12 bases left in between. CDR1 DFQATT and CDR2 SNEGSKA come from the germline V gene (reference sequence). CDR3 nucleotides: TGCAGTGCCGATCCGATCTCCTCCTACAATGAGCAGTTCTTC. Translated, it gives CSADPISSYNEQFF.

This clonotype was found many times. The CDR3 DNA sequence: TGTGCCAGCAGCTTAGCGGTGGCGGGACAGGGGAGTAATTCACCCCTCCACTTT. Its translation is CASSLAVAGQGSNSPLHF. The chain links TRBV7-2 to TRBJ1-6, with TRBD1 matching over 10 bases. The CDR3 totals 18 residues. From germline, CDR1 is SGHTA and CDR2 FQGNSA. Losses at the gene ends were 0 bases for V and 6 bases for J; bases not matched to a gene: 8.

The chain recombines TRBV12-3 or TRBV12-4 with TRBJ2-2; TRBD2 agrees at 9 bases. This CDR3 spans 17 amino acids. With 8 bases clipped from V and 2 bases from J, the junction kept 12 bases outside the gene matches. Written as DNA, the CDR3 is TGTGCCAGCGGAACAATAGCGGGGGTGACAAACACCGGGGAGCTGTTTTTT. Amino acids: CASGTIAGVTNTGELFF.

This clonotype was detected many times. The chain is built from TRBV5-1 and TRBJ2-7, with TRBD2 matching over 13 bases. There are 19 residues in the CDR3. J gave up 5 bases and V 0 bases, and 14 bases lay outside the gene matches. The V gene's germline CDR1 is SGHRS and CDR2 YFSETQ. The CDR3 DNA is TGCGCCAGCAGCTTGGCCGGGACTAGCGGGGCGCTCCTGTTCGACGAGCAGTACTTC. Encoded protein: CASSLAGTSGALLFDEQYF.

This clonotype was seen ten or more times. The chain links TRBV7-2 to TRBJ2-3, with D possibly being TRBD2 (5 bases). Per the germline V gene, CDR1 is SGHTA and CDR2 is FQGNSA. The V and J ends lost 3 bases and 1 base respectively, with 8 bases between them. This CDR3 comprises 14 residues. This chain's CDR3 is CASSFWGGTDTQYF. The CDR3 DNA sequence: TGTGCCAGCAGCTTTTGGGGAGGCACAGATACGCAGTATTTT.

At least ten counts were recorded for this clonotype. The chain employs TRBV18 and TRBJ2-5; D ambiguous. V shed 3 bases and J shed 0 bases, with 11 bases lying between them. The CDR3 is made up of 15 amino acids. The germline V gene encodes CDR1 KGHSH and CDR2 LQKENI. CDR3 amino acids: CASSPRTNYQETQYF. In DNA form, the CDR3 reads TGTGCCAGCTCACCGAGGACGAATTACCAAGAGACCCAGTACTTC.

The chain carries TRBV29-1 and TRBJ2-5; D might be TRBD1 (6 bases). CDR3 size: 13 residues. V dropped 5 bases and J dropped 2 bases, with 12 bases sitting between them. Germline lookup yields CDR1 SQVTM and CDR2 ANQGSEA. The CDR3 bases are TGCAGCGTTACGGGACATGATCAAGAGACCCAGTACTTC. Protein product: CSVTGHDQETQYF.